These T cell receptor beta chains were read from a single sample in a study of vaccination effects on CD4 cells after COVID-19. These TCRs' antigens remain unknown. Only in-frame clones appear in the TCRdb table, and some are missing; sequencing was by immunoSEQ multiplex PCR. The data hold roughly 56,000 clones, with around 80% observed a single time. Sequences were derived from CD4+ T cells from PBMCs cultured without peptide, sampled before COVID-19 vaccination. These receptors all stem from a human donor who received a COVID-19 vaccine. CDR3s include the opening cysteine and the closing phenylalanine or tryptophan. D genes are given only for firm matches. Not all rows give a size; the values are once, few, many and, for expanded clones, a class.

TRBV5-1	NA	NA	TRBJ1-6	TGCGCCAGCAGCTACGACACCTATAATTCACCCCTCCACTTT	CASSYDTYNSPLHF
TRBV6-5	NA	NA	TRBJ1-3	TGTGCCAGCAGTTATGGCGGTTCTGGAAACACCATATATTTT	CASSYGGSGNTIYF
TRBV6-1	NA	TRBD1	TRBJ1-3	TGTGCCAGCAGTGAGACAGGGAGCTCTGGAAACACCATATATTTT	CASSETGSSGNTIYF
TRBV11-2	NA	NA	TRBJ2-6	TGTGCCAGCAGCTTGAGCCTCTCTGGGGCCAACGTCCTGACTTTC	CASSLSLSGANVLTF
TRBV2	NA	NA	TRBJ2-1	TGTGCCAGCAGTGATAGGGATACGGGAAGCTCCTACAATGAGCAGTTCTTC	CASSDRDTGSSYNEQFF
TRBV29-1	NA	NA	TRBJ1-5	TGCAGCGTTGGTGATAGCAATCAGCCCCAGCATTTT	CSVGDSNQPQHF
TRBV7-9	NA	NA	TRBJ1-1	TGTGCCAGCAGCCCTGGACAGAACACTGAAGCTTTCTTT	CASSPGQNTEAFF
TRBV5-6	once	TRBD1	TRBJ1-6	TGTGCCAGCAGCCTCCGGGACAGATATAATTCACCCCTCCACTTT	CASSLRDRYNSPLHF
TRBV5-1	medium-sized	NA	TRBJ1-2	TGCGCCAGCAGGTCTCGTTCCGTCTATGGCTACACCTTC	CASRSRSVYGYTF
TRBV6-5	NA	NA	TRBJ1-1	TGTGCCAGCAGTTACGGTCTACTGGCTGAAGCTTTCTTT	CASSYGLLAEAFF